Listed below are T cell receptor beta chains from one sample, sequenced in a study of T cells after yellow fever vaccination. Each CDR3 protein is one row after TCRdb ran MiXCR on the 5' RACE reads. The sample includes under 600,000 distinct CDR3 sequences, roughly 14% of them seen just once. This sample comprised PBMCs, obtained on the day of the yellow fever booster vaccination. All receptors derive from a man younger than 40 who received the YFV17D yellow fever vaccine. The CDR3 runs from the conserved cysteine through the conserved F or W. Fields, in order: J gene, clone size, V gene, D gene, CDR3 protein, CDR3 DNA. A D gene is named only where the DNA matches it firmly. Some rows have no size entry. The others give once, few or many, or a class for an expanded clone.

>TRBJ1-6|-|TRBV7-8|-
CASSPPAENSPLHF
TGTGCCAGCAGCCCTCCCGCGGAAAATTCACCCCTCCACTTT
>TRBJ1-6|-|TRBV12-3/TRBV12-4|-
CASSPLGVLSPLHF
TGTGCCAGCAGTCCCCTCGGGGTGTTATCACCCCTCCACTTT
>TRBJ2-7|-|TRBV20-1|-
CSARGLGAALGEQYF
TGCAGTGCTAGGGGGTTGGGAGCGGCCCTTGGCGAGCAGTACTTC
>TRBJ2-3|-|TRBV29-1|TRBD1
CSVQAGTGNTDTQYF
TGCAGCGTTCAGGCGGGGACAGGAAACACAGATACGCAGTATTTT
>TRBJ2-1|many|TRBV7-2|-
CASSLVGYNEQFF
TGTGCCAGCAGCTTAGTTGGTTACAATGAGCAGTTCTTC
>TRBJ2-1|few|TRBV10-1|TRBD1
CASSEYRGLYNEQFF
TGCGCCAGCAGTGAGTACAGGGGGCTCTACAATGAGCAGTTCTTC
>TRBJ1-5|-|TRBV18|-
CASSQDTRNQPQHF
TGTGCCAGCTCCCAGGACACTCGCAATCAGCCCCAGCATTTT
>TRBJ1-2|few|TRBV2|-
CASRPGLLYGYTF
TGTGCCAGTAGGCCGGGTCTACTCTATGGCTACACCTTC
>TRBJ2-2|few|TRBV7-9|-
CASSWRGLLGGELFF
TGTGCCAGCAGCTGGCGAGGACTCCTGGGGGGGGAGCTGTTTTTT
>TRBJ2-5|few|TRBV19|TRBD1
CASRHRGLETQYF
TGTGCCAGTAGGCACAGGGGGCTAGAGACCCAGTACTTC
>TRBJ2-2|-|TRBV6-1|-
CASSGGAGMNTGELFF
TGTGCCAGCAGCGGCGGGGCGGGCATGAACACCGGGGAGCTGTTTTTT
>TRBJ2-1|few|TRBV24-1|-
CATNGWGTGNEQFF
TGTGCCACCAATGGATGGGGAACCGGAAATGAGCAGTTCTTC
>TRBJ1-1|-|TRBV7-9|TRBD1
CASILRLQGGSTEAFF
TGTGCCAGCATCCTACGCCTTCAGGGGGGAAGCACTGAAGCTTTCTTT
>TRBJ1-1|many|TRBV12-3/TRBV12-4|TRBD1
CASSFRQGALNTEAFF
TGTGCCAGCAGTTTTCGACAGGGGGCCCTGAACACTGAAGCTTTCTTT
>TRBJ2-5|-|TRBV20-1|-
CSARGPGRKSEETQYF
TGCAGTGCTAGAGGGCCAGGGAGGAAAAGCGAGGAGACCCAGTACTTC
>TRBJ2-1|few|TRBV29-1|-
CSVDNPEQQFF
TGCAGCGTGGACAATCCGGAACAGCAGTTCTTC
>TRBJ2-2|few|TRBV7-9|-
CASSLAIYRDGGELFF
TGTGCCAGCAGCTTAGCGATTTATCGCGACGGCGGGGAGCTGTTTTTT
>TRBJ2-3|few|TRBV10-2|-
CASSERASLLTSTDTQYF
TGCGCCAGCAGTGAGAGGGCTAGCCTCCTAACGAGCACAGATACGCAGTATTTT
>TRBJ2-7|few|TRBV4-2|-
CASSQGGGVREQYF
TGTGCCAGCAGCCAAGGGGGCGGAGTGAGGGAGCAGTACTTC